Following are 31 T cell receptor beta chains from one sample sequenced in a study of blood T cell repertoires in COVID-19. Generated by immunoSEQ multiplex PCR, the TCRdb table keeps only in-frame clones and is missing some. The top ten hold 1.4% of the sample, which has around 240,000 clones, around 83% seen once. Sequencing used peripheral blood. The receptors were sampled from a woman between 40 and 55 years old who had recovered from COVID-19.

The chain employs TRBV18 and TRBJ2-3; 8 nucleotides agree with TRBD2. The CDR3 covers 15 residues. Losses at the gene ends were 3 bases for V and 1 base for J; bases not matched to a gene: 3. Per the germline V gene, CDR1 is KGHSH and CDR2 is LQKENI. The CDR3 is CASSPVRGGTDTQYF. In DNA, the CDR3 is TGTGCCAGCTCACCCGTGCGGGGGGGCACAGATACGCAGTATTTT.

This chain joins TRBV6-5 and TRBJ2-7; maybe TRBD1 (6 bases). V lost 1 base and J 0 bases, leaving 7 bases between the germline ends. The CDR3 sequence is 14 residues long. Germline V gene data show CDR1 as MNHEY and CDR2 as SVGAGI. The DNA for the CDR3 is TGTGCCAGCAGTTACTTGGGGGCCTCCTACGAGCAGTACTTC. The encoded protein is CASSYLGASYEQYF.

This rearrangement joins TRBV19 to TRBJ1-1; 12 bases map to TRBD1. The V and J ends lost 4 bases and 10 bases, in that order; junction bases with no gene match: 10. The CDR3 sequence is 15 residues long. Germline CDR1 is LNHDA and CDR2 is SQIVND (reference sequence). The CDR3 is CASSSDPGTGGSAFF. In DNA form, the CDR3 reads TGTGCCAGTAGTAGTGACCCCGGGACAGGGGGCTCAGCTTTCTTT.

The rearrangement joins TRBV19 to TRBJ2-7; D is ambiguous. The CDR3 covers 13 residues. The V end lost 3 bases, the J end lost 2 bases, and 8 bases lay between the germline ends. Germline lookup yields CDR1 LNHDA and CDR2 SQIVND (reference sequence). The CDR3 here is CASSISVAYEQYF. The CDR3 bases are TGTGCCAGTAGTATTTCTGTCGCCTACGAGCAGTACTTC.

V is TRBV10-2 and J is TRBJ2-3; possible D gene TRBD2, 6 bases. Trimming shortened V by 2 bases and J by 6 bases, and 6 bases separated the two germline ends. The CDR3 spans 12 residues. CDR1 and CDR2 from the germline V gene are WSHSY and SAAADI. The CDR3 coding sequence is TGCGCCAGCAGTGAGGGGGGGGATACGCAGTATTTT. Translating gives CASSEGGDTQYF.

This sequence joins TRBV6-1 and TRBJ1-3; possibly TRBD1 for D (5 bases). Germline loops: CDR1 MNHNS, CDR2 SASEGT. CDR3 length: 17 residues. V was clipped by 4 bases and J by 2 bases, with 18 bases between them. The CDR3 DNA is TGTGCCAGCAGTGTACGGGGGAGGTCAGCAACTGGAAACACCATATATTTT. It codes for CASSVRGRSATGNTIYF.

This clone was observed a single time. V and J are TRBV11-2 and TRBJ1-1, with TRBD1 as a possible D gene (6 bases). The CDR3 loop spans 14 amino acids. V was shortened by 5 bases and J by 3 bases, with 13 bases between the two germline ends. Germline V gene sequence: CDR1 SGHAT, CDR2 FQNNGV. The CDR3 reads CASSLRGSDTEAFF. In DNA, the CDR3 is TGTGCCAGCAGCCTCAGGGGTTCGGACACTGAAGCTTTCTTT.

The J gene is TRBJ2-1, the V gene TRBV9, with D unresolved. Trimming pared 1 base from V and 6 bases from J, leaving 8 bases between. The germline V gene encodes CDR1 SGDLS and CDR2 YYNGEE. The length of the CDR3 is 13 residues. As DNA, the CDR3 is TGTGCCAGCAGCGTAAGTGGGCGCAATGAGCAGTTCTTC. Translated: CASSVSGRNEQFF. The full variable domain, with the rest looked up from reference TRBV9 and TRBJ2-1, is DSGVTQTPKHLITATGQRVTLRCSPRSGDLSVYWYQQSLDQGLQFLIQYYNGEERAKGNILERFSAQQFPDLHSELNLSSLELGDSALYFCASSVSGRNEQFFGPGTRLTVL.

This clone was picked up a small number of times. The genes are TRBV11-3 and TRBJ2-1; 7 bases match TRBD2. Germline CDR1 reads SGHNT; CDR2 reads YENEEA. Germline trimming cut 2 bases from V and 10 bases from J; bases unmatched to any gene: 2. This CDR3 comprises 12 residues. Here the CDR3 reads CASSLTRGEQFF. The CDR3 DNA is TGTGCCAGCAGCTTAACGCGGGGGGAGCAGTTCTTC.

This chain joins TRBV19 and TRBJ2-2; TRBD2 matches at 13 bases. J was trimmed by 3 bases and V by 6 bases; bases with no gene match: 7. CDR1 and CDR2 (germline): LNHDA, SQIVND (reference sequence). This CDR3 contains 17 residues. CDR3 amino acids: CASSPTSGGAYTGELFF. The CDR3 DNA is TGTGCCAGTAGCCCAACTAGCGGGGGGGCTTACACCGGGGAGCTGTTTTTT.

CDR3 coding DNA: TGTGCCATCAGTGAGTTAACTTCCGGCTACACCTTC. Translating gives CAISELTSGYTF. The J gene is TRBJ1-2, the V gene TRBV10-3, with no clear D. The length of the CDR3 is 12 residues. Germline V CDR1 and CDR2: ENHRY, SYGVKD. Trimming removed 1 base at V and 8 bases at J, with 8 bases between.

The V gene is TRBV12-3 or TRBV12-4, the J gene TRBJ1-2; D is unresolved. Trimming removed 3 bases at V and 3 bases at J, with 8 bases between. CDR3 size: 13 residues. Here the CDR3 DNA reads TGTGCCAGCAGTTTTATACTGGACTATGGCTACACCTTC. This translates into CASSFILDYGYTF.

This clone was seen a handful of times. This chain uses TRBV10-3 with TRBJ1-3; D is unclear. Germline V CDR1 and CDR2: ENHRY, SYGVKD. The CDR3 contains 16 residues. V gave up 10 bases and J gave up 0 bases, with 19 bases separating them. The CDR3 DNA reads as TGTGCCACCCAAAACCTTGGGGAGATCTCTGGAAACACCATATATTTT. This sequence encodes CATQNLGEISGNTIYF.

A single count supports this clone. The chain links TRBV6-5 to TRBJ2-3; D might be TRBD2 (6 bases). The ends were cut back, 6 bases at V and 2 bases at J, with 12 bases in the middle. This CDR3 comprises 14 residues. Per germline, CDR1 MNHEY and CDR2 SVGAGI. This chain's CDR3 is CASSPRGNTDTQYF. CDR3 coding DNA: TGTGCCAGCAGCCCCCGGGGGAACACAGATACGCAGTATTTT.

The chain carries TRBV20-1 and TRBJ1-6, with 9 bases identical to TRBD1. The CDR3 length is 16 residues. Germline V gives CDR1 DFQATT, CDR2 SNEGSKA (reference sequence). V shed 3 bases and J 12 bases; nucleotides not matched to a gene: 15. The CDR3 bases are TGCAGTGCTAGTCCCCTACGGTCCCGGGACAGGGAACCCCTCCACTTT. Translated: CSASPLRSRDREPLHF.

This chain links TRBV7-2 with TRBJ1-2; D ambiguous. V was cut by 2 bases and J by 3 bases, with 10 bases left in between. The germline CDR1 and CDR2 sequences are SGHTA and FQGNSA. The CDR3 runs 14 residues. DNA for the CDR3: TGTGCCAGCAGCTTATTTGGGCTGGACTATGGCTACACCTTC. It translates to CASSLFGLDYGYTF.

The chain is built from TRBV5-5 and TRBJ1-6, with D perhaps matching TRBD1 (6 bases). This CDR3 is 16 amino acids long. Between the trimmed V and J ends, which lost 2 bases and 11 bases, there was a span of 20 bases. The germline gives CDR1 SGHKS, CDR2 YYEKEE (reference sequence). As DNA, the CDR3 is TGTGCCAGCAGCTTACAGGGCCGCTCCGGTGTGACACCCCTCCACTTT. Its protein product is CASSLQGRSGVTPLHF.

The chain combines TRBV6-1 with TRBJ2-1, with 11 bases matching TRBD1. The CDR3 extends over 14 amino acids. The germline gives CDR1 MNHNS, CDR2 SASEGT. V was clipped by 2 bases and J by 14 bases; unmatched bases: 8. The CDR3 loop is CASSERTGGSRKFF. The CDR3 DNA sequence: TGTGCCAGCAGTGAAAGGACAGGGGGCTCTCGGAAGTTCTTC.

This clone has a handful of counts. This chain connects TRBV7-9 to TRBJ1-5; 7 nucleotides align to TRBD1. The CDR3 has 13 amino acids. V was clipped by 1 base and J by 11 bases; unmatched bases: 5. The germline gives CDR1 SEHNR, CDR2 FQNEAQ (reference sequence). CDR3 loop: CASSLDEDRTQHF. In DNA, the CDR3 is TGTGCCAGCAGCTTAGATGAGGACAGGACCCAGCATTTT.

The V and J genes are TRBV6-5 and TRBJ1-5; D might be TRBD1 (6 bases). The CDR3 extends over 15 amino acids. The germline CDR1 and CDR2 sequences are MNHEY and SVGAGI. Trimming removed 7 bases from V and 0 bases from J, with 13 bases in between. The CDR3 sequence: CASTRTEYSNQPQHF. The DNA for the CDR3 is TGTGCCAGCACCCGGACAGAATATAGCAATCAGCCCCAGCATTTT.

The CDR3 is CATSRGRASYNEQFF. CDR3 coding DNA: TGTGCCACCAGCAGAGGCAGGGCGTCCTACAATGAGCAGTTCTTC. This chain connects TRBV15 to TRBJ2-1; maybe TRBD1 (5 bases). The germline V and J ends were trimmed by 1 base and 1 base, with 8 bases remaining between them. The CDR3 is 15 amino acids. Germline V gene sequence: CDR1 LNHNV, CDR2 YYDKDF (reference sequence).

This chain connects TRBV7-2 to TRBJ1-6; D gene uncertain. The CDR3 loop spans 13 amino acids. The V gene's germline CDR1 is SGHTA and CDR2 FQGNSA. Deletions cut 3 bases from V and 7 bases from J, with 7 bases between. The CDR3 nucleotides are TGTGCCAGCAGCTTTTTCCAGAATTCACCCCTCCACTTT. It is translated as CASSFFQNSPLHF.

J is TRBJ1-1 and V is TRBV11-1, with D uncertain. Trimming shortened V by 5 bases and J by 0 bases, and 7 bases separated the two germline ends. The CDR3 loop spans 13 amino acids. Germline CDR1 SGHAT, CDR2 FQDESV (reference sequence). In DNA form, the CDR3 reads TGTGCCAGCAGCCTTCCCCTGAACACTGAAGCTTTCTTT. Its translation: CASSLPLNTEAFF.

V usage is TRBV3-1 (or the pseudogene TRBV3-2) and J usage is TRBJ2-2, with 11 bases matching TRBD1. The CDR3 is 17 amino acids. Germline trimming cut 4 bases from V and 4 bases from J; bases unmatched to any gene: 8. Germline-derived CDR1 and CDR2 are LGHDT and YNNKEL (reference sequence). Here the CDR3 DNA reads TGTGCCAGCAGCCGCCCATCCGGGACAGGGGGCACCGGGGAGCTGTTTTTT. Translation gives CASSRPSGTGGTGELFF.

The chain carries TRBV5-4 and TRBJ1-1; D perhaps matches TRBD1 (6 bases). The CDR3 totals 15 residues. V lost 4 bases, J lost 1 base, and 14 bases lay in between. Germline values: CDR1 SGHNT, CDR2 YYREEE (reference sequence). CDR3 nucleotides: TGTGCCAGCAGCACACCTAGGACAGAGAACACTGAAGCTTTCTTT. This translates into CASSTPRTENTEAFF. The whole variable domain, filled in from reference TRBV5-4 and TRBJ1-1, reads ETGVTQSPTHLIKTRGQQVTLRCSSQSGHNTVSWYQQALGQGPQFIFQYYREEENGRGNFPPRFSGLQFPNYSSELNVNALELDDSALYLCASSTPRTENTEAFFGQGTRLTVV.

This clone was seen only a few times. V usage is TRBV6-2 or TRBV6-3 and J usage is TRBJ2-2, with 7 bases that match TRBD2. The germline gives CDR1 MNHEY, CDR2 SVGEGT. V trimming: 1 base; J trimming: 4 bases; junction bases outside the gene matches: 3. This CDR3 is built from 15 residues. The CDR3 DNA reads TGTGCCAGCAGTTACTGGGGCGGGAGCACCGGGGAGCTGTTTTTT. Amino acid sequence: CASSYWGGSTGELFF.

This clone was recorded many times. This sequence joins TRBV9 and TRBJ1-2, with D possibly being TRBD1 (5 bases). The CDR3 is 13 amino acids. The V end was cut by 1 base, the J end by 4 bases, with 8 bases between. Germline V gene sequence: CDR1 SGDLS, CDR2 YYNGEE. CDR3 DNA: TGTGCCAGCAGCGTACAAGACAGCTATGGCTACACCTTC. Residues: CASSVQDSYGYTF.

The chain has TRBV6-2 or TRBV6-3 and TRBJ2-7; unclear D gene. Looked up from germline, CDR1 is MNHEY and CDR2 is SVGEGT. Trimming pared 5 bases from V and 7 bases from J, leaving 12 bases between. This CDR3 region has 12 residues. CDR3 in DNA: TGTGCCAGCAGTACCTCCTACGTGGAGCAGTACTTC. Amino acid sequence: CASSTSYVEQYF.

This rearrangement joins TRBV4-2 to TRBJ2-7, with D perhaps TRBD2 (6 bases). Trimming cost V 0 bases and J 2 bases, with 11 bases left between them. This CDR3 has 15 residues. Germline values: CDR1 LGHNA, CDR2 YNFKEQ. This chain's CDR3 is CASSQDGAGTYEQYF. CDR3 in DNA: TGTGCCAGCAGCCAAGACGGTGCGGGAACCTACGAGCAGTACTTC.

The chain has TRBV4-3 and TRBJ2-2; D uncertain. Germline CDR1 LGHNA, CDR2 YSLEER. The CDR3 contains 14 residues. Trimming left V 2 bases short and J 2 bases short, with 6 bases between. The CDR3, as DNA: TGCGCCAGCAGCCAACAGGAAAACACCGGGGAGCTGTTTTTT. This codes for CASSQQENTGELFF.

The chain carries TRBV6-5 and TRBJ2-7; 13 bases line up with TRBD2. The CDR3 totals 16 residues. J lost 2 bases, V lost 4 bases, and 5 bases had no gene match. Germline V gene sequence: CDR1 MNHEY, CDR2 SVGAGI. CDR3 bases: TGTGCCAGCAGTTCCGGGACTAGCGGGGAGACCTACGAGCAGTACTTC. Its protein is CASSSGTSGETYEQYF.